The 14 T cell receptor beta chains in this list originate from one sample, sequenced in a study of cytomegalovirus exposure and HLA in healthy donors (dated by TCRdb to the late 2010s). Library preparation was by the immunoSEQ multiplex PCR assay. For the multiplex PCR, a mixture combining 60 forward primers for TCR Vbeta segments and 13 reverse primers for TCR Jbeta segments was used. The table comes from immuneACCESS by way of TCRdb, which keeps in-frame sequences with V and J called. Part of the clones is missing from these tables; in studies checked, under half for an unresolved V gene and the rest for unknown reasons. The sample table holds 80,000 to 90,000 clones, of which more than 80% were seen once. Around 1.8% of the sample comes from the top ten. Sequenced input: PBMCs. These receptors originate from a woman in her twenties or thirties in good health and CMV-seronegative.

This clone came up a few times. This chain links TRBV7-9 with TRBJ2-7, with TRBD1 matching 7 bases. CDR1 SEHNR and CDR2 FQNEAQ come from the germline V gene (reference sequence). The junction had 5 bases not matched to a gene; V was cut back by 1 base and J by 2 bases. The CDR3 is 15 amino acids. DNA of the CDR3: TGTGCCAGCAGCTTAGGGGGGACAGTCCCCTACGAGCAGTACTTC. This encodes CASSLGGTVPYEQYF.

The chain links TRBV18 to TRBJ1-2; D may be TRBD1 (5 bases). Between the trimmed V and J ends, which lost 3 bases and 5 bases, there was a span of 10 bases. This CDR3 region has 13 residues. The germline V gene encodes CDR1 KGHSH and CDR2 LQKENI. In nucleotides, the CDR3 is TGTGCCAGCTCACCCCAGGGCCTTTATGGCTACACCTTC. It yields the protein CASSPQGLYGYTF.

This clone is a singleton in its sample. The chain uses TRBV7-2 and TRBJ2-5, with 7 nucleotides matching TRBD2. This CDR3 is built from 15 residues. The germline CDR1 and CDR2 sequences are SGHTA and FQGNSA. V shed 5 bases and J 4 bases; nucleotides not matched to a gene: 10. CDR3 in DNA: TGTGCCAGCAGCCCCAGACTTGCGGGAGCAGAGACCCAGTACTTC. Protein product: CASSPRLAGAETQYF.

Only one count was recorded for this clone. The gene calls are TRBV20-1 and TRBJ2-5; weak D call: TRBD1 (5 bases). The V gene's germline CDR1 is DFQATT and CDR2 SNEGSKA (reference sequence). CDR3 size: 11 residues. V was shortened by 6 bases and J by 5 bases, with 10 bases between the two germline ends. CDR3 sequence reads: CSAAGIETQYF. The CDR3, as DNA: TGCAGTGCGGCAGGGATTGAGACCCAGTACTTC.

J is TRBJ2-7 and V is TRBV5-1; tentative D call: TRBD1 (5 bases). The CDR3 length is 15 residues. Germline CDR1 is SGHRS and CDR2 is YFSETQ. V shed 0 bases and J shed 1 base, with 11 bases lying between them. Written as DNA, the CDR3 is TGCGCCAGCAGCTTGGTGCAGGGCGGATCCTACGAGCAGTACTTC. It codes for CASSLVQGGSYEQYF.

Sample share makes this clone medium-sized. V and J are TRBV4-3 and TRBJ2-7, with D possibly being TRBD1 (5 bases). Trimming removed 1 base from V and 1 base from J, with 11 bases in between. The CDR3 loop spans 15 amino acids. Germline V gene data show CDR1 as LGHNA and CDR2 as YSLEER. CDR3 sequence reads: CASSQVVDTSYEQYF. CDR3 bases: TGCGCCAGCAGCCAAGTAGTGGACACTTCCTACGAGCAGTACTTC.

This sequence joins TRBV5-1 and TRBJ1-1, with 7 bases fitting TRBD1. The junction had 8 bases not matched to a gene; V was cut back by 3 bases and J by 3 bases. CDR1 SGHRS and CDR2 YFSETQ come from the germline V gene. This CDR3 is 15 amino acids long. DNA for the CDR3: TGCGCCAGCAGCTACACAGGGGCAGTAGACACTGAAGCTTTCTTT. The encoded protein is CASSYTGAVDTEAFF.

This chain links TRBV19 with TRBJ1-5; possibly TRBD1 for D (5 bases). The ends were cut back, 3 bases at V and 0 bases at J, with 12 bases in the middle. Germline values: CDR1 LNHDA, CDR2 SQIVND (reference sequence). The CDR3 runs to 16 residues. The CDR3 DNA reads as TGTGCCAGTAGTATTCAGGGAGGGTATAGCAATCAGCCCCAGCATTTT. Translated, it gives CASSIQGGYSNQPQHF.

V gene TRBV28 combines with J gene TRBJ2-3; 7 bases are a match to TRBD2. The CDR3 totals 15 residues. J gave up 6 bases and V 2 bases, and 8 bases lay outside the gene matches. CDR1 and CDR2 from the germline V gene are MDHEN and SYDVKM. CDR3 bases: TGTGCCAGCAGTTTAGAGAGCAGGCGGGGGGATACGCAGTATTTT. Residues: CASSLESRRGDTQYF. Using reference TRBV28 and TRBJ2-3 for the parts outside the CDR3, the full variable domain is DVKVTQSSRYLVKRTGEKVFLECVQDMDHENMFWYRQDPGLGLRLIYFSYDVKMKEKGDIPEGYSVSREKKERFSLILESASTNQTSMYLCASSLESRRGDTQYFGPGTRLTVL.

V is TRBV7-2 and J is TRBJ1-6, with 7 positions matching TRBD1. V lost 1 base, J lost 5 bases, and 2 bases stayed unmatched. The length of the CDR3 is 15 residues. From germline, CDR1 is SGHTA and CDR2 FQGNSA. CDR3 DNA sequence: TGTGCCAGCAGCTTAGACAGGGGTAATAATTCACCCCTCCACTTT. This codes for CASSLDRGNNSPLHF.

V usage is TRBV23-1 and J usage is TRBJ1-1; 9 bases agree with TRBD1. TRBV23-1 is recorded as an ORF, its role being uncertain. V trimming: 1 base; J trimming: 5 bases; junction bases outside the gene matches: 11. This CDR3 contains 17 residues. DNA of the CDR3: TGCGCCAGCAGTCAATGGCTTATCGGACAGGGGTGGACTGAAGCTTTCTTT. This gives the protein CASSQWLIGQGWTEAFF.

This sequence joins TRBV28 and TRBJ2-1; D possibly corresponds to TRBD1 (5 bases). V dropped 1 base and J dropped 8 bases, with 30 bases sitting between them. Germline CDR1 reads MDHEN; CDR2 reads SYDVKM. This CDR3 spans 20 amino acids. The CDR3 DNA reads TGTGCCAGCAGTTTATTAGGGGCACTGGGCGCAACCAACCCGGGTTATGAGCAGTTCTTC. Translated, it gives CASSLLGALGATNPGYEQFF.

CDR3 sequence: CAWTGSNYGYTF. The CDR3, as DNA: TGTGCCTGGACGGGTAGTAACTATGGCTACACCTTC. This chain links TRBV30 with TRBJ1-2; D is uncertain. Germline CDR1 and CDR2: GTSNPN and SVGIG (reference sequence). CDR3 length: 12 amino acids. V was trimmed by 4 bases and J by 1 base, leaving 7 bases between them.

This clone was seen only once. V gene TRBV7-9 combines with J gene TRBJ1-5, with 8 bases lining up with TRBD1. The CDR3 spans 12 residues. With 11 bases clipped from V and 7 bases from J, the junction kept 7 bases outside the gene matches. CDR1 and CDR2 (germline): SEHNR, FQNEAQ (reference sequence). Here the CDR3 DNA reads TGTGCCGCGCGGACAGGGAACCAGCCCCAGCATTTT. Its translation is CAARTGNQPQHF.